A selection of T cell receptor beta chains follows, all from one sample in a study of T cell responses to AZD1222 COVID-19 vaccine. Method: immunoSEQ multiplex PCR; TCRdb's copy keeps in-frame clones and lacks some. Of over 95,000 clones in the sample, approximately 90% are singletons; the top ten hold more than 10%. The material sequenced was peripheral blood, taken on day 0 of AZD1222 vaccination. These receptors were collected from an adult in good health. CDR3s include the opening cysteine and the closing phenylalanine or tryptophan. Each record gives: V gene, J gene, clone size, D gene, CDR3 DNA, CDR3 protein. The D gene is left open where the match is weak. Rows may omit the clone size; those that give it use once, few, many or a size class.

>TRBV5-4|TRBJ2-2|-|-
TGTGCCAGCAGCTTGATAGGACAGAACACCGGGGAGCTGTTTTTT
CASSLIGQNTGELFF
>TRBV28|TRBJ2-3|-|-
TGTGCCAGCAGTTTAGGTGTAGCATACGGTTTCACAGATACGCAGTATTTT
CASSLGVAYGFTDTQYF
>TRBV3-1/TRBV3-2|TRBJ1-2|-|-
TGTGCCAGCAGCCAAGAGACCTTATATGGCTACACCTTC
CASSQETLYGYTF
>TRBV18|TRBJ2-3|-|-
TGTGCCAGCTCACCACTTTTTGCGGGAGATACGCAGTATTTT
CASSPLFAGDTQYF
>TRBV7-3|TRBJ2-3|-|TRBD2
TGTGCCAGCAGCTTGGGACTAGCGGGAGGTCGGGGCACAGATACGCAGTATTTT
CASSLGLAGGRGTDTQYF
>TRBV4-2|TRBJ2-2|-|TRBD2
TGTGCCAGCAGCCAAGGGGGAGTTCGGACTAGCGGTACCGGGGAGCTGTTTTTT
CASSQGGVRTSGTGELFF
>TRBV28|TRBJ2-4|-|TRBD1
TGTGCCAGCAGTACCCGACAGGGGGCTAAGTACTTC
CASSTRQGAKYF
>TRBV7-8|TRBJ1-2|-|TRBD1
TGTGCCAGCAGCTTAGCAACCGCAGGGGGCGCAACCAACTATGGCTACACCTTC
CASSLATAGGATNYGYTF
>TRBV6-2/TRBV6-3|TRBJ1-5|-|-
TGTGCCAGCAGCCGCCCCATCCCTTATAGCAATCAGCCCCAGCATTTT
CASSRPIPYSNQPQHF
>TRBV27|TRBJ1-1|-|-
TGTGCCAGCAGTTTCCGGACGGGATACACTGAAGCTTTCTTT
CASSFRTGYTEAFF
>TRBV9|TRBJ2-1|once|-
TGTGCCAGCAGCGCGGGCCCCGTCAATGAGCAGTTCTTC
CASSAGPVNEQFF
>TRBV19|TRBJ1-1|few|TRBD1
TGTGCCAGTACCTACGGACAGGTCGCTGAAGCTTTCTTT
CASTYGQVAEAFF
>TRBV7-9|TRBJ1-2|once|-
TGTGCCAGCAGCCCCCCCCACTATGGCTACACCTTC
CASSPPHYGYTF
>TRBV7-9|TRBJ2-1|-|-
TGTGCCAGCAGCAAGAACAATGAGCAGTTCTTC
CASSKNNEQFF